This T cell receptor beta chain is drawn from a study of cytomegalovirus exposure and HLA in healthy donors. Study-wide results and caveats: Sequencing depth across donors, presence/absence analyses assumed, was roughly uniform.

This clone showed up just once. Its specificity is unknown. The PCR contained 60 Vbeta and 13 Jbeta primers. Generated by immunoSEQ multiplex PCR, the TCRdb table keeps only in-frame clones and is missing some. The data show about 87,000 clones, 65% to 75% seen once. The sequence was collected from a young man in good health and CMV-seropositive. The sample was PBMCs.

The CDR3 here is CASLRGSNQPQHF. In DNA form, the CDR3 reads TGTGCCAGCCTACGGGGTAGCAATCAGCCCCAGCATTTT. The chain links TRBV2 to TRBJ1-5; D remains unclear. Trimming pared 8 bases from V and 0 bases from J, leaving 8 bases between. The CDR3 length is 13 residues. Germline V gives CDR1 SNHLY, CDR2 FYNNEI.